This T cell receptor beta chain is from a study of T cell responses to AZD1222 COVID-19 vaccine. Study-level points and caveats: Donors were chiefly white British, with a greater number of females, and clonal diversity was perhaps underestimated.

Produced via immunoSEQ multiplex PCR; TCRdb's table is partial and in-frame only. The sample consists of fewer than 110,000 clones, about 90% of them appearing once. Germline CDR1 is ENHRY and CDR2 is SYGVKD. Trimming took 10 bases from V and 3 from J; bases not matched to a gene: 8. This CDR3 region has 14 residues. On this clone itself: The antigen remains undetermined.

Sequencing was performed on peripheral blood, taken on day 0 of AZD1222 vaccination. The chain has TRBV10-3 and TRBJ2-2; 7 nucleotides agree with TRBD1. This receptor was identified in an adult in good health. The CDR3 reads CATTGKEDTGELFF. In DNA form, the CDR3 reads TGTGCCACGACAGGGAAAGAGGACACCGGGGAGCTGTTTTTT.